The 27 T cell receptor beta chains presented below share a single source sample, sequenced in a study of control samples from healthy donors and cancer patients. Libraries were prepared by immunoSEQ multiplex PCR; TCRdb keeps only in-frame clonotypes and omits some of them. There are approximately 86,000 clones in the sample; around nine tenths occur only once, and under 25% lies in the top ten. Sequenced sample: blood. These receptors all stem from a man younger than 40 in good health.

J is TRBJ2-5 and V is TRBV30; D is undetermined. The CDR3 loop spans 13 amino acids. The germline gives CDR1 GTSNPN, CDR2 SVGIG (reference sequence). Between the trimmed V and J ends, which lost 2 bases and 4 bases, there was a span of 11 bases. CDR3 loop: CAWSWTILETQYF. The DNA of the CDR3 is TGTGCCTGGAGTTGGACCATCTTAGAGACCCAGTACTTC.

This chain uses TRBV28 with TRBJ1-5; 7 positions match TRBD1. This CDR3 contains 16 residues. The ends lost 2 bases at V and 4 bases at J; junction bases unmatched: 8. CDR1 is MDHEN, CDR2 SYDVKM, per germline. As DNA, the CDR3 is TGTGCCAGCAGTTTACCCGGGACAGATACTAATCAGCCCCAGCATTTT. This codes for CASSLPGTDTNQPQHF.

V gene TRBV10-3 combines with J gene TRBJ2-7, with TRBD2 matching 11 bases. This CDR3 comprises 15 residues. J was trimmed by 0 bases and V by 6 bases; bases with no gene match: 4. Germline lookup yields CDR1 ENHRY and CDR2 SYGVKD. The chain's CDR3 is CAISPTSGGSYEQYF. In DNA form, the CDR3 reads TGTGCCATCAGCCCTACTAGCGGGGGCTCCTACGAGCAGTACTTC.

In its sample, this clone was seen a few times. The J gene is TRBJ2-4, the V gene TRBV7-6; D could derive from TRBD1 or TRBD2 (5 bases each). CDR3 length: 17 amino acids. Germline V lookup: CDR1 SGHVS, CDR2 FNYEAQ. Trimming shortened V by 5 bases and J by 2 bases, and 19 bases separated the two germline ends. The CDR3 region has the DNA TGTGCCAGCAGCCCCCGACCCGGGGCGGTGTCCAAAAACATTCAGTACTTC. Translating it yields CASSPRPGAVSKNIQYF.

V is TRBV5-4 and J is TRBJ2-3; D not resolved. V lost 4 bases and J 1 base, leaving 10 bases between the germline ends. Germline loops: CDR1 SGHNT, CDR2 YYREEE (reference sequence). The CDR3 spans 14 residues. CDR3 DNA sequence: TGTGCCAGCAGCCCGCTTGGGGGCACAGATACGCAGTATTTT. This codes for CASSPLGGTDTQYF.

The chain recombines TRBV4-2 with TRBJ1-5; TRBD1 is a possible D gene (5 bases). The CDR3 length is 15 residues. V shed 3 bases and J shed 0 bases, with 9 bases lying between them. The V gene's germline CDR1 is LGHNA and CDR2 YNFKEQ. This chain's CDR3 is CASSQATVSNQPQHF. In DNA, the CDR3 is TGTGCCAGCAGCCAGGCGACAGTTAGCAATCAGCCCCAGCATTTT.

The V gene is TRBV27, the J gene TRBJ2-2; no definite D call. Germline V lookup: CDR1 MNHEY, CDR2 SMNVEV (reference sequence). CDR3 size: 14 residues. V was shortened by 1 base and J by 8 bases, with 11 bases between the two germline ends. CDR3 in amino acids: CASSLFWGSGELFF. The CDR3 DNA reads as TGTGCCAGCAGTTTATTCTGGGGATCGGGGGAGCTGTTTTTT.

The rearrangement joins TRBV3-1 (or the pseudogene TRBV3-2) to TRBJ2-1; 9 bases are a match to TRBD2. The germline CDR1 and CDR2 sequences are LGHDT and YNNKEL (reference sequence). The V gene end was trimmed by 0 bases and the J gene end by 7 bases; junction bases not matched to a gene: 10. The length of the CDR3 is 17 residues. CDR3 sequence: CASSQELGASGMNEQFF. Written as DNA, the CDR3 is TGTGCCAGCAGCCAAGAGCTAGGGGCTAGCGGGATGAATGAGCAGTTCTTC.

The DNA for the CDR3 is TGTGCCAGCAGCCAGCTGCCCCCGGGTAACACCGGGGAGCTGTTTTTT. It yields the protein CASSQLPPGNTGELFF. The chain is built from TRBV7-2 and TRBJ2-2, with D unresolved. The V gene lost 5 bases and the J gene lost 2 bases, with 15 bases spanning the gap. Germline loops: CDR1 SGHTA, CDR2 FQGNSA. This CDR3 is built from 16 residues.

This rearrangement joins TRBV14 to TRBJ1-1; D unclear. The CDR3 is 14 amino acids. Germline-derived CDR1 and CDR2 are SGHDN and FVKESK. V lost 3 bases and J lost 0, with 8 bases in between. The CDR3, as DNA: TGTGCCAGCAGCCACCCGGGGTTGAACACTGAAGCTTTCTTT. This encodes CASSHPGLNTEAFF.

V is TRBV7-9 and J is TRBJ1-1; TRBD1 agrees at 7 bases. Germline V CDR1 and CDR2: SEHNR, FQNEAQ (reference sequence). J was trimmed by 6 bases and V by 4 bases; bases with no gene match: 14. CDR3 size: 16 residues. The CDR3 region has the DNA TGTGCCAGCAGCTACCAGTCTGGGAGGGGGCGATCTGAAGCTTTCTTT. This translates into CASSYQSGRGRSEAFF.

This chain links TRBV6-6 with TRBJ1-1, with 8 bases matching TRBD1. The CDR3 is 14 amino acids. Looked up from germline, CDR1 is MNHNY and CDR2 is SVGAGI (reference sequence). The trim removed 0 bases at V and 3 bases at J, leaving 0 bases unmatched. CDR3 in DNA: TGTGCCAGCAGTTACTCACAGGGGGACACTGAAGCTTTCTTT. As protein: CASSYSQGDTEAFF.

The genes are TRBV5-1 and TRBJ1-6; D remains ambiguous. This CDR3 contains 15 residues. CDR1 SGHRS and CDR2 YFSETQ come from the germline V gene. Trimming pared 4 bases from V and 9 bases from J, leaving 17 bases between. The CDR3 bases are TGCGCCAGCAGCCCAGTAGGGTCTTCGGGTTCACCCCTCCACTTT. Amino acids: CASSPVGSSGSPLHF. The whole variable domain, remainder taken from reference TRBV5-1 and TRBJ1-6, is KAGVTQTPRYLIKTRGQQVTLSCSPISGHRSVSWYQQTPGQGLQFLFEYFSETQRNKGNFPGRFSGRQFSNSRSEMNVSTLELGDSALYLCASSPVGSSGSPLHFGNGTRLTVT.

The rearrangement links TRBV3-1 (or the pseudogene TRBV3-2) to TRBJ1-5; TRBD1 agrees at 7 bases. The V and J ends lost 8 bases and 0 bases, in that order; junction bases with no gene match: 7. The CDR3 runs 15 residues. The germline gives CDR1 LGHDT, CDR2 YNNKEL (reference sequence). The CDR3 DNA reads TGTGCCAGCGCCGAGGGGGCTTTTAGCAATCAGCCCCAGCATTTT. This encodes CASAEGAFSNQPQHF.

The chain uses TRBV5-1 and TRBJ1-2, with D unclear. This CDR3 has 15 amino acids. Between the trimmed V and J ends, which lost 4 bases and 1 base, there was a span of 14 bases. Germline V gene lookup returns CDR1 SGHRS and CDR2 YFSETQ. The CDR3 nucleotides are TGCGCCAGCAGCGAGATTTCGGGCGTTAACTATGGCTACACCTTC. It encodes CASSEISGVNYGYTF. Drawing the rest from reference TRBV5-1 and TRBJ1-2, the complete variable domain is KAGVTQTPRYLIKTRGQQVTLSCSPISGHRSVSWYQQTPGQGLQFLFEYFSETQRNKGNFPGRFSGRQFSNSRSEMNVSTLELGDSALYLCASSEISGVNYGYTFGSGTRLTVV.

V is TRBV7-2 and J is TRBJ1-5; D uncertain. V shed 5 bases and J shed 6 bases, with 14 bases lying between them. Looked up from germline, CDR1 is SGHTA and CDR2 is FQGNSA. The CDR3 runs 14 residues. The CDR3 reads CASSPDGRGQPQHF. The CDR3 DNA reads as TGTGCCAGCAGCCCTGACGGGAGAGGTCAGCCCCAGCATTTT.

This sequence joins TRBV11-2 and TRBJ2-1; D is undetermined. The CDR3 contains 14 residues. Between the trimmed V and J ends, which lost 3 bases and 5 bases, there was a span of 11 bases. Looked up from germline, CDR1 is SGHAT and CDR2 is FQNNGV. CDR3 in DNA: TGTGCCAGCAGCTTGCGAGAAGCCGACAATGAGCAGTTCTTC. Protein: CASSLREADNEQFF.

The V and J genes are TRBV6-5 and TRBJ2-2; D may correspond to TRBD1 or TRBD2 (5 bases each). The V gene lost 8 bases and the J gene lost 6 bases, with 19 bases spanning the gap. The CDR3 contains 15 residues. Germline loops: CDR1 MNHEY, CDR2 SVGAGI. The CDR3 DNA reads TGTGCCAGCCGACCGGGACGAAATTGGCCCGGGGAGCTGTTTTTT. This translates into CASRPGRNWPGELFF.

This chain joins TRBV27 and TRBJ2-7; 8 nucleotides agree with TRBD2. J gave up 3 bases and V 2 bases, and 9 bases lay outside the gene matches. The CDR3 is made up of 16 amino acids. Germline CDR1 reads MNHEY; CDR2 reads SMNVEV (reference sequence). CDR3: CASSLGSRGVLYEQYF. The CDR3 DNA reads TGTGCCAGCAGTTTAGGGTCGCGGGGGGTTCTCTACGAGCAGTACTTC.

V gene TRBV6-5 combines with J gene TRBJ1-2; D is unresolved. The CDR3 has 13 residues. With 0 bases removed from V and 8 bases from J, the gap between germline ends came to 10 bases. The germline gives CDR1 MNHEY, CDR2 SVGAGI. CDR3 nucleotides: TGTGCCAGCAGTTACTCGAATGGGGTAGGCTACACCTTC. Translation: CASSYSNGVGYTF.

The gene calls are TRBV2 and TRBJ2-1, with 8 bases that match TRBD2. Germline loops: CDR1 SNHLY, CDR2 FYNNEI. The CDR3 contains 14 residues. The V segment lost 8 bases and the J segment 6 bases; nucleotides outside the gene matches: 9. CDR3 sequence: CASEWGLVGNEQFF. The DNA of the CDR3 is TGTGCCAGCGAATGGGGACTAGTGGGCAATGAGCAGTTCTTC.

This chain uses TRBV27 with TRBJ2-5; 11 bases line up with TRBD1. The ends lost 5 bases at V and 4 bases at J; junction bases unmatched: 6. From germline, CDR1 is MNHEY and CDR2 SMNVEV (reference sequence). The CDR3 is made up of 15 amino acids. DNA of the CDR3: TGTGCCAGCAGTCCCCGGGACAGGGGGGTAGAGACCCAGTACTTC. Translated: CASSPRDRGVETQYF.

In DNA form, the CDR3 reads TGTGCCTGGAGTGGGGGACAGTTCACAGATACGCAGTATTTT. Translating gives CAWSGGQFTDTQYF. The chain joins TRBV30 to TRBJ2-3, with 7 bases fitting TRBD1. CDR1 is GTSNPN and CDR2 is SVGIG in the germline V gene (reference sequence). The CDR3 is 14 residues long. J lost 2 bases, V lost 1 base, and 3 bases had no gene match.

The rearrangement links TRBV14 to TRBJ1-5, with D possibly TRBD1 on 5 matching bases. The CDR3 length is 19 residues. Deletions cut 2 bases from V and 0 bases from J, with 20 bases between. Looked up from germline, CDR1 is SGHDN and CDR2 is FVKESK. The CDR3 coding sequence is TGTGCCAGCAGCCAAAAGGCAGGGATGACGGTATCTAGCAATCAGCCCCAGCATTTT. It encodes CASSQKAGMTVSSNQPQHF. Full variable domain (rest looked up from reference TRBV14 and TRBJ1-5): EAGVTQFPSHSVIEKGQTVTLRCDPISGHDNLYWYRRVMGKEIKFLLHFVKESKQDESGMPNNRFLAERTGGTYSTLKVQPAELEDSGVYFCASSQKAGMTVSSNQPQHFGDGTRLSIL.

The chain couples TRBV24-1 to TRBJ2-2; D assignment may be TRBD1 or TRBD2 (5 bases each). The CDR3 spans 18 residues. V lost 5 bases and J 1 base, leaving 19 bases between the germline ends. The germline gives CDR1 KGHDR, CDR2 SFDVKD. The CDR3 loop reads CATSGAQGTGQNTGELFF. In DNA form, the CDR3 reads TGTGCCACCAGTGGAGCGCAGGGCACGGGGCAGAACACCGGGGAGCTGTTTTTT.

This chain joins TRBV29-1 and TRBJ1-2; TRBD1 matches at 7 bases. The CDR3 length is 13 residues. The J segment lost 0 bases and the V segment lost 6 bases, leaving 4 bases of the junction unmatched. The germline gives CDR1 SQVTM, CDR2 ANQGSEA. The CDR3 sequence is CSVSGTANYGYTF. The CDR3 coding sequence is TGCAGCGTATCCGGGACAGCTAACTATGGCTACACCTTC.

The rearrangement uses TRBV18 and TRBJ2-1, with 7 positions matching TRBD2. The CDR3 is 16 amino acids. The J segment lost 7 bases and the V segment lost 2 bases, leaving 11 bases of the junction unmatched. Germline values: CDR1 KGHSH, CDR2 LQKENI. The CDR3 reads CASSPKEFRGLNEQFF. For the CDR3, the DNA is TGTGCCAGCTCACCAAAGGAATTCCGGGGACTAAATGAGCAGTTCTTC.